This entry concerns a single T cell receptor beta chain. The sample comes from a study of blood T cell repertoires in COVID-19. The overall study: Samples came from the United States, Italy and Spain, spanning acute and convalescent COVID-19. Sources were T cells, B-cell-depleted T cells, or PBMCs; the material itself was cDNA or gDNA.

In the authors' workflow: Estimates of nucleated cell counts were drawn from the amplification of reference gene primers. The table came from immunoSEQ multiplex PCR; TCRdb's copy has only in-frame clones and leaves some out. D and trimming were read from the DNA, whereas the V and J calls and clone size are those reported in that table. This sample has around 95,000 clones, with roughly 90% found just once. This CDR3 has 15 amino acids. Trimming shortened V by 5 bases and J by 8 bases, and 19 bases separated the two germline ends. Germline V gene data show CDR1 as SNHLY and CDR2 as FYNNEI. This receptor was taken from a man between 25 and 39 years old in a cohort sampled during active COVID-19. The sequenced material came from peripheral blood. The V and J genes are TRBV2 and TRBJ2-1; TRBD1 might be the D (6 bases). This CDR3 reads CASSMQGLGGDEQFF. CDR3 bases: TGTGCCAGCAGTATGCAGGGGCTTGGGGGCGATGAGCAGTTCTTC. Looking up the rest from reference TRBV2 and TRBJ2-1 gives the full variable domain: EPEVTQTPSHQVTQMGQEVILRCVPISNHLYFYWYRQILGQKVEFLVSFYNNEISEKSEIFDDQFSVERPDGSNFTLKIRSTKLEDSAMYFCASSMQGLGGDEQFFGPGTRLTVL.